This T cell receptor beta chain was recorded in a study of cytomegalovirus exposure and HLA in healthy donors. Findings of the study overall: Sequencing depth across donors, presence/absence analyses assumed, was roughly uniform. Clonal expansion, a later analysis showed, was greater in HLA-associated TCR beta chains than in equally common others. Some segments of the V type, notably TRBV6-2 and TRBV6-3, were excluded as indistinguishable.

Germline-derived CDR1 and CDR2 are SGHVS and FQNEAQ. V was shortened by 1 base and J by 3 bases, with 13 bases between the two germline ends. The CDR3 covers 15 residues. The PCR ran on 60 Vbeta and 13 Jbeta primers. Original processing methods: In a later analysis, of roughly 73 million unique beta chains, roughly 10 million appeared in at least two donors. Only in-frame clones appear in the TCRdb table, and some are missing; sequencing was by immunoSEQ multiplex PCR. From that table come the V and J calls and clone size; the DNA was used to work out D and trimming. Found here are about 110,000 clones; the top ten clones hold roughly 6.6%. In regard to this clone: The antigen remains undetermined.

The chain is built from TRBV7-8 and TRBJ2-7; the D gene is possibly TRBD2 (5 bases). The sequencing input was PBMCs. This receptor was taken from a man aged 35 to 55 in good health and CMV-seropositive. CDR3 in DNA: TGTGCCAGCAGCTTAGGTTTGGCGGGCAACTACGAGCAGTACTTC. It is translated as CASSLGLAGNYEQYF.